The 29 T cell receptor beta chains below come from one sample, sequenced in a study of shared clonotypes between healthy human individuals. TCRdb keeps only in-frame clones here, not all; method: immunoSEQ multiplex PCR. Among roughly 2,000,000 clones listed, over 85% were seen once. Naive CD8 cells lacked CD45RO, underwent positive selection for CCR7 and left out terminally differentiated effector memory CD45RA+ cells. The specimen was naive CD8+ T cells from PBMCs. The receptors stem from a man younger than 35 in good health. Some clones in this sample may be carry-over from other donors' samples.

V is TRBV5-1 and J is TRBJ2-3; TRBD2 aligns across 13 bases. The CDR3 is 17 residues long. J was trimmed by 1 base and V by 4 bases; bases with no gene match: 6. In germline, CDR1 is SGHRS, CDR2 YFSETQ. The CDR3 DNA reads TGCGCCAGCAGCGTACTAGCGGGAGGGGGCCGCACAGATACGCAGTATTTT. Translation gives CASSVLAGGGRTDTQYF.

The chain carries TRBV11-3 and TRBJ2-7; D gene unclear. Germline lookup yields CDR1 SGHNT and CDR2 YENEEA. V lost 5 bases and J lost 1, with 9 bases in between. This CDR3 has 13 amino acids. CDR3 DNA: TGTGCCAGCAGCCCAGGACCGTCCTACGAGCAGTACTTC. It encodes CASSPGPSYEQYF.

The chain has TRBV7-9 and TRBJ2-7; D might be TRBD1 (6 bases). The CDR3 is 14 residues long. The ends were cut back, 7 bases at V and 3 bases at J, with 16 bases in the middle. Germline V CDR1 and CDR2: SEHNR, FQNEAQ (reference sequence). The CDR3 nucleotides are TGTGCCAGCACCTCTATGGGACAAGACTACGAGCAGTACTTC. This codes for CASTSMGQDYEQYF.

This clone appeared a single time. CDR3 protein: CASSVSPIVGYEQYF. The CDR3 coding sequence is TGTGCCAGCAGTGTCTCTCCCATCGTGGGCTACGAGCAGTACTTC. This chain uses TRBV6-1 with TRBJ2-7; no clear D. With 4 bases removed from V and 3 bases from J, the gap between germline ends came to 16 bases. CDR3 length: 15 residues. Germline V gene lookup returns CDR1 MNHNS and CDR2 SASEGT.

This chain connects TRBV29-1 to TRBJ2-5, with 7 bases that match TRBD1. The CDR3 covers 12 residues. Germline values: CDR1 SQVTM, CDR2 ANQGSEA. Trimming removed 3 bases from V and 4 bases from J; junction bases left unmatched: 2. Written as DNA, the CDR3 is TGCAGCGTTGAGGACAGGACAGAGACCCAGTACTTC. This gives the protein CSVEDRTETQYF.

The chain employs TRBV4-1 and TRBJ1-2, with D perhaps TRBD1 (5 bases). V was clipped by 0 bases and J by 4 bases, with 12 bases between them. Germline CDR1 reads MGHRA; CDR2 reads YSYEKL. CDR3 length: 15 amino acids. The CDR3 is CASSQDPRGSYGYTF. CDR3 DNA sequence: TGCGCCAGCAGCCAAGACCCCCGGGGGAGCTATGGCTACACCTTC.

The chain employs TRBV6-1 and TRBJ2-7; D not certain. Germline assignment: CDR1 MNHNS and CDR2 SASEGT. The CDR3 runs 13 residues. The V and J ends lost 2 bases and 7 bases respectively, with 12 bases between them. The CDR3 region has the DNA TGTGCCAGCAGTGAAAGTAGATGGGGTGAGCAGTACTTC. Its protein product is CASSESRWGEQYF.

The CDR3 DNA is TGTGCCAGCAGTTTAGCGGGAGTTACCGGGGAGCTGTTTTTT. Encoded protein: CASSLAGVTGELFF. V is TRBV28 and J is TRBJ2-2; 7 bases are shared with TRBD2. CDR3 size: 14 residues. V lost 2 bases and J lost 5; bases outside the gene matches: 2. The germline V gene has CDR1 MDHEN and CDR2 SYDVKM.

V and J are TRBV9 and TRBJ2-1; maybe TRBD2 (6 bases). V was shortened by 6 bases and J by 7 bases, with 20 bases between the two germline ends. The CDR3 runs to 15 residues. Germline CDR1 reads SGDLS; CDR2 reads YYNGEE. CDR3 in amino acids: CASNSDGGPGNEQFF. CDR3 DNA sequence: TGTGCCAGCAACTCAGATGGAGGGCCCGGGAATGAGCAGTTCTTC.

The chain joins TRBV10-3 to TRBJ2-3, with 10 nucleotides matching TRBD2. V was clipped by 8 bases and J by 1 base; unmatched bases: 18. The CDR3 length is 19 residues. CDR1 is ENHRY, CDR2 SYGVKD, per germline. The CDR3 sequence: CAILAQREGGPARTDTQYF. The CDR3 nucleotides are TGTGCCATCCTCGCCCAGCGGGAGGGAGGACCCGCCCGCACAGATACGCAGTATTTT.

The chain employs TRBV21-1 and TRBJ1-1. TRBV21-1 is designated a pseudogene. This CDR3 region has 12 residues. For the CDR3, the DNA is TGTGCCAGCAGCCCAATTCTCACTGAAGCTTTCTTT. This codes for CASSPILTEAFF.

This clone has just a few counts. The rearrangement uses TRBV19 and TRBJ1-1; D gene uncertain. Germline V lookup: CDR1 LNHDA, CDR2 SQIVND (reference sequence). The CDR3 runs to 14 residues. V was trimmed by 2 bases and J by 1 base, leaving 8 bases between them. The CDR3 spells CASSIIGTNTEAFF. CDR3 nucleotides: TGTGCCAGTAGTATAATTGGCACGAACACTGAAGCTTTCTTT.

Concerning this clone itself: The same CDR3 is also encoded by other DNA sequences in this sample. The V and J genes are TRBV4-1 and TRBJ1-2; D ambiguous. With 1 base removed from V and 4 bases from J, the gap between germline ends came to 10 bases. There are 14 residues in the CDR3. Per germline, CDR1 MGHRA and CDR2 YSYEKL. The chain's CDR3 is CASSQVGPGYGYTF. Here the CDR3 DNA reads TGCGCCAGCAGCCAAGTAGGCCCGGGCTATGGCTACACCTTC.

The gene calls are TRBV5-4 and TRBJ1-2; TRBD1 might be the D (5 bases). The V and J ends lost 0 bases and 3 bases respectively, with 12 bases between them. This CDR3 comprises 15 residues. Germline V gene data show CDR1 as SGHNT and CDR2 as YYREEE (reference sequence). DNA of the CDR3: TGTGCCAGCAGCTTGGAATCTCCAGGGTACTATGGCTACACCTTC. Translation gives CASSLESPGYYGYTF.

The rearrangement uses TRBV6-1 and TRBJ1-5, with no clear D. The length of the CDR3 is 13 residues. Germline V gene sequence: CDR1 MNHNS, CDR2 SASEGT. Trimming removed 3 bases at V and 6 bases at J, with 9 bases between. The CDR3 coding sequence is TGTGCCAGCAGTGACAGGTTCTTTCAGCCCCAGCATTTT. As protein: CASSDRFFQPQHF.

This chain connects TRBV5-1 to TRBJ2-5; 8 bases are a match to TRBD1. Germline CDR1 reads SGHRS; CDR2 reads YFSETQ. The CDR3 has 14 residues. Germline trimming cut 0 bases from V and 3 bases from J; bases unmatched to any gene: 1. In nucleotides, the CDR3 is TGCGCCAGCAGCTTGGGGACAGGGAAAGAGACCCAGTACTTC. This codes for CASSLGTGKETQYF.

J is TRBJ2-5 and V is TRBV27; unclear D gene. The CDR3 runs to 12 residues. Per germline, CDR1 MNHEY and CDR2 SMNVEV (reference sequence). V was cut by 7 bases and J by 7 bases, with 13 bases left in between. This CDR3 reads CASNYPWLTQYF. The CDR3, as DNA: TGTGCCAGCAATTACCCGTGGTTGACCCAGTACTTC.

The V call is TRBV9, the J call TRBJ2-3; D uncertain. This CDR3 region has 16 residues. Trimming left V 0 bases short and J 0 bases short, with 11 bases between. Germline V gene data show CDR1 as SGDLS and CDR2 as YYNGEE. The DNA for the CDR3 is TGTGCCAGCAGCGTAGTGGGTAGCTCAAGCACAGATACGCAGTATTTT. Residues: CASSVVGSSSTDTQYF.

The rearrangement uses TRBV4-1 and TRBJ1-5, with D possibly being TRBD1 (6 bases). This CDR3 has 16 amino acids. V was shortened by 5 bases and J by 7 bases, with 21 bases between the two germline ends. Germline V gene data show CDR1 as MGHRA and CDR2 as YSYEKL. CDR3 amino acids: CASSNRAMGRVQPQHF. The CDR3 DNA reads TGCGCCAGCAGCAACAGGGCCATGGGCCGGGTCCAGCCCCAGCATTTT.

V usage is TRBV6-1 and J usage is TRBJ2-7; D remains unclear. The V and J ends lost 2 bases and 5 bases respectively, with 19 bases between them. The germline CDR1 and CDR2 sequences are MNHNS and SASEGT. CDR3 length equals 16 residues. As DNA, the CDR3 is TGTGCCAGCAGTGAACTCGGAATGAATGGGAAGAACGAGCAGTACTTC. Translation gives CASSELGMNGKNEQYF.

CDR3 sequence (DNA): TGTGCCAGCAGCTTAGGCGTAAGGGGGGAAGTAGAGACCCAGTACTTC. It specifies CASSLGVRGEVETQYF. This rearrangement joins TRBV7-7 to TRBJ2-5; D assignment may be TRBD1 or TRBD2 (6 bases each). CDR1 is SSHAT and CDR2 is FNYEAQ in the germline V gene (reference sequence). The CDR3 consists of 16 residues. The germline V and J ends were trimmed by 1 base and 4 bases, with 16 bases remaining between them. The whole variable domain, remainder taken from reference TRBV7-7 and TRBJ2-5, is GAGVSQSPRYKVTKRGQDVTLRCDPISSHATLYWYQQALGQGPEFLTYFNYEAQPDKSGLPSDRFSAERPEGSISTLTIQRTEQRDSAMYRCASSLGVRGEVETQYFGPGTRLLVL.

This rearrangement joins TRBV27 to TRBJ2-3, with D possibly being TRBD2 (5 bases). This CDR3 contains 16 residues. V lost 3 bases, J lost 1 base, and 14 bases lay in between. CDR1 and CDR2 from the germline V gene are MNHEY and SMNVEV (reference sequence). The CDR3 protein is CASSFGSGSGTDTQYF. DNA for the CDR3: TGTGCCAGCAGTTTTGGGTCTGGGAGCGGCACAGATACGCAGTATTTT.

The CDR3 spells CASSSSGAVTEAFF. CDR3 sequence (DNA): TGCGCCAGCAGCTCCTCCGGCGCGGTGACTGAAGCTTTCTTT. The rearrangement uses TRBV5-1 and TRBJ1-1; D unclear. Germline V CDR1 and CDR2: SGHRS, YFSETQ. V was pared by 3 bases and J by 5 bases, with 14 bases between. This CDR3 is built from 14 residues.

The V gene is TRBV9, the J gene TRBJ2-3, with 11 bases matching TRBD2. The CDR3 extends over 16 amino acids. The V and J ends lost 4 bases and 8 bases, in that order; junction bases with no gene match: 12. CDR1 and CDR2 from the germline V gene are SGDLS and YYNGEE. The CDR3 region is CASSPTGSGRGGTQYF. The CDR3, as DNA: TGTGCCAGCAGCCCCACGGGTAGCGGGAGGGGAGGTACGCAGTATTTT.

This sequence joins TRBV2 and TRBJ2-7; possibly TRBD1 for D (6 bases). Looked up from germline, CDR1 is SNHLY and CDR2 is FYNNEI. Deletions cut 6 bases from V and 3 bases from J, with 18 bases between. The CDR3 loop spans 15 amino acids. For the CDR3, the DNA is TGTGCCAGCAGGCCTGGACAGAGGGAGAACTACGAGCAGTACTTC. Amino acid sequence: CASRPGQRENYEQYF.

Notes on this clone: One end of the junction is discordant with germline, which a read error may explain. This same CDR3 is encoded by further DNA sequences in the sample. The gene calls are TRBV27 and TRBJ2-1; D unclear. The CDR3 sequence is 15 residues long. CDR1 MNHEY and CDR2 SMNVEV come from the germline V gene (reference sequence). The CDR3 reads CASSLSGYSYNEQFF. DNA of the CDR3: TGTGCCAGCAGTCTATCAGGCTATTCCTACAATGAGCAGTTCTTC.

V gene TRBV27 combines with J gene TRBJ2-7; 8 bases are a match to TRBD2. Per the germline V gene, CDR1 is MNHEY and CDR2 is SMNVEV (reference sequence). The J segment lost 3 bases and the V segment lost 7 bases, leaving 8 bases of the junction unmatched. The CDR3 spans 14 residues. The CDR3 nucleotides are TGTGCCAGCAAGGAGGCGGGGGGTATCTACGAGCAGTACTTC. It encodes CASKEAGGIYEQYF.

The genes are TRBV5-1 and TRBJ1-1; no firm D call. This CDR3 has 14 amino acids. The ends were cut back, 0 bases at V and 1 base at J, with 7 bases in the middle. The germline CDR1 and CDR2 sequences are SGHRS and YFSETQ. The CDR3 DNA sequence: TGCGCCAGCAGCTTGGGGACTTGGAACACTGAAGCTTTCTTT. Protein sequence: CASSLGTWNTEAFF.

Points on this clone: Other DNA sequences from this sample encode an identical CDR3 as well. This chain joins TRBV6-1 and TRBJ1-1, with 8 nucleotides matching TRBD1. The CDR3 loop spans 13 amino acids. V shed 8 bases and J 0 bases; nucleotides not matched to a gene: 2. The germline V gene has CDR1 MNHNS and CDR2 SASEGT. CDR3 coding DNA: TGTGCCAGCCGGACAGGGTTGAACACTGAAGCTTTCTTT. Amino acid sequence: CASRTGLNTEAFF.